This T cell receptor (beta chain) appears in the sequencing data of a study of T cell changes during pregnancy in multiple sclerosis. Data came from immunoSEQ multiplex PCR; TCRdb stores just in-frame clones and leaves some out. Of around 60,000 clones listed, roughly 89% are singletons. Worth noting for this clone: At one of its ends the junction is not consistent with the germline gene, which may arise from a read error.

The CDR3 extends over 14 amino acids. The germline V gene encodes CDR1 SSHAT and CDR2 FNYEAQ (reference sequence). Sequencing was performed on CD4+ T cells from peripheral blood mononuclear cells, taken after pregnancy. The sequence was obtained from a female donor in good health, enrolled as a control in a pregnancy study. The V gene is TRBV7-7, the J gene TRBJ2-7; tentative D call: TRBD1 (5 bases). The CDR3 sequence: CASSLLGQPTEQYF. For the CDR3, the DNA is TGTGCTAGCAGCTTACTGGGGCAGCCTACCGAGCAGTACTTC. Complete variable domain (other parts from reference TRBV7-7 and TRBJ2-7): GAGVSQSPRYKVTKRGQDVTLRCDPISSHATLYWYQQALGQGPEFLTYFNYEAQPDKSGLPSDRFSAERPEGSISTLTIQRTEQRDSAMYRCASSLLGQPTEQYFGPGTRLTVT.